This entry lists 9 T cell receptor beta chains sequenced from one sample in a study of blood T cell repertoires in COVID-19. The protocol was immunoSEQ multiplex PCR, while the TCRdb copy is restricted to in-frame clones and leaves out a portion. The sample lists over 85,000 clones; 75% to 90% were seen once. Material: peripheral blood. These receptors all stem from an elderly man with acute or convalescent COVID-19.

A single count supports this clone. The V and J genes are TRBV5-1 and TRBJ2-5; the D gene is possibly TRBD2 (7 bases). The CDR3 has 15 amino acids. V lost 5 bases and J 2 bases, leaving 16 bases between the germline ends. CDR1 is SGHRS and CDR2 is YFSETQ in the germline V gene. In DNA form, the CDR3 reads TGCGCCAGCAGACCGGGGGGCGGGACTCAAGAGACCCAGTACTTC. Translation gives CASRPGGGTQETQYF.

This clone was recorded only once. V and J are TRBV30 and TRBJ1-1, with D possibly TRBD1 on 6 matching bases. Trimming shortened V by 0 bases and J by 0 bases, and 8 bases separated the two germline ends. The CDR3 is 14 residues long. Germline V lookup: CDR1 GTSNPN, CDR2 SVGIG (reference sequence). The CDR3 is CAWSVTGLNTEAFF. CDR3 sequence (DNA): TGTGCCTGGAGTGTAACAGGGTTGAACACTGAAGCTTTCTTT.

The V gene is TRBV3-1 (or the pseudogene TRBV3-2), the J gene TRBJ2-3, with no clear D. The CDR3 loop spans 15 amino acids. Trimming removed 0 bases from V and 0 bases from J, with 7 bases in between. Germline V gene data show CDR1 as LGHDT and CDR2 as YNNKEL (reference sequence). CDR3 loop: CASSQEQISTDTQYF. CDR3 in DNA: TGTGCCAGCAGCCAAGAACAGATTAGCACAGATACGCAGTATTTT.

This clone appeared a few times. The chain has TRBV18 and TRBJ1-1; D might be TRBD1 (6 bases). Trimming pared 6 bases from V and 4 bases from J, leaving 12 bases between. In germline, CDR1 is KGHSH, CDR2 LQKENI. There are 13 residues in the CDR3. The CDR3 DNA follows: TGTGCCAGCTCCACCCAGGGGAGCACTGAAGCTTTCTTT. It encodes CASSTQGSTEAFF. The whole variable domain, remainder taken from reference TRBV18 and TRBJ1-1, is NAGVMQNPRHLVRRRGQEARLRCSPMKGHSHVYWYRQLPEEGLKFMVYLQKENIIDESGMPKERFSAEFPKEGPSILRIQQVVRGDSAAYFCASSTQGSTEAFFGQGTRLTVV.

The CDR3, as DNA: TGTGCCAGCAGTGGCGGGACCGATTATGGCAATCAGCCCCAGCATTTT. It yields the protein CASSGGTDYGNQPQHF. V is TRBV6-1 and J is TRBJ1-5, with a tentative D call TRBD1 (5 bases). Trimming pared 4 bases from V and 2 bases from J, leaving 15 bases between. CDR1 is MNHNS and CDR2 is SASEGT in the germline V gene. CDR3 length equals 16 residues.

This chain links TRBV6-1 with TRBJ1-5; 9 bases match TRBD1. Germline loops: CDR1 MNHNS, CDR2 SASEGT. The CDR3 totals 15 residues. Trimming removed 3 bases from V and 5 bases from J; junction bases left unmatched: 5. In nucleotides, the CDR3 is TGTGCCAGCAGTGAGGGGACAGGGAACGATCAGCCCCAGCATTTT. As protein: CASSEGTGNDQPQHF.

The chain combines TRBV7-2 with TRBJ1-6; a possible D gene is TRBD1 (5 bases). The germline V gene encodes CDR1 SGHTA and CDR2 FQGNSA. V was shortened by 3 bases and J by 6 bases, with 9 bases between the two germline ends. There are 14 residues in the CDR3. The CDR3 region is CASSFRTSNSPLHF. CDR3 nucleotide sequence: TGTGCCAGCAGCTTCCGGACAAGTAATTCACCCCTCCACTTT.

The J gene is TRBJ1-6, the V gene TRBV6-5, with 7 bases that match TRBD1. Germline CDR1 MNHEY, CDR2 SVGAGI. Trimming removed 9 bases from V and 8 bases from J; junction bases left unmatched: 7. The CDR3 length is 13 residues. As DNA, the CDR3 is TGTGCCAGTGGACAGGCCCTCCATTCACCCCTCCACTTT. This translates into CASGQALHSPLHF.

The V and J genes are TRBV11-3 and TRBJ2-3; TRBD2 matches at 8 bases. V lost 5 bases to trimming and J lost 1 base; unmatched junction nucleotides: 8. From germline, CDR1 is SGHNT and CDR2 YENEEA. The CDR3 runs 16 residues. For the CDR3, the DNA is TGTGCCAGCAGCCGGACAGCGGGAGAGGGCACAGATACGCAGTATTTT. Residues: CASSRTAGEGTDTQYF.